This TCR beta chain was found in a study of identical twins. At least ten counts were recorded for this clonotype. Its specificity is unknown. General study results and limits: Weaker excess twin sharing was observed in beta out-of-frame sequences.

Using its own MiXCR run on the 5' RACE reads, TCRdb lists one record per CDR3 protein. The sample includes about 100,000 distinct CDR3 sequences, about 6.1% seen only once; the top ten take 9.5% to 15%. V was shortened by 7 bases and J by 1 base, with 16 bases between the two germline ends. The CDR3 is made up of 15 amino acids. Germline V lookup: CDR1 LNHDA, CDR2 SQIVND (reference sequence). The TCR sequence derives from a woman in her forties or fifties in good health. The sample consisted of memory T cells sorted from blood. The chain couples TRBV19 to TRBJ1-1; D is perhaps TRBD1 (5 bases). CDR3: CASMNRLSGNTEAFF. DNA of the CDR3: TGTGCCAGTATGAACAGGCTCTCGGGGAACACTGAAGCTTTCTTT.